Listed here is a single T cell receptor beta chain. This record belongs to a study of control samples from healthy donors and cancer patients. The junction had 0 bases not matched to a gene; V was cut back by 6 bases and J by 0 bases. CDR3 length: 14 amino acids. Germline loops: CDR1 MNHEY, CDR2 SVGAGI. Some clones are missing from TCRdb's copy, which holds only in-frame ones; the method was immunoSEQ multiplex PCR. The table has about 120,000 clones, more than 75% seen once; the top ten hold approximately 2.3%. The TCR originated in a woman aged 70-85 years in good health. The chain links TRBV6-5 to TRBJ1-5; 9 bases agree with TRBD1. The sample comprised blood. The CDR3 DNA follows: TGTGCCAGCAGGGACAGGGGTAGCAATCAGCCCCAGCATTTT. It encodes CASRDRGSNQPQHF.